This is a list of T cell receptor beta chains from one sample in a study of cytomegalovirus exposure and HLA in healthy donors. The method was immunoSEQ multiplex PCR; TCRdb's version includes in-frame clones alone and lacks a portion of them. The sample lists 150,000 to 200,000 clones, roughly three quarters occurring once. The specimen was PBMCs. These receptors were collected from a woman aged 45-60 years in good health and CMV-seronegative. Each CDR3 is given with its conserved first and last residue. The D gene is left open where the match is weak. Some rows mark clone size as missing; the rest say once, few, many or name a class of expanded clone.

DNA,CDR3,D,size,V,J
TGTGCCAGCAGTTACTCGGGCTTTTCCGAGACCCAGTACTTC,CASSYSGFSETQYF,.,few,TRBV6-5,TRBJ2-5
TGCGCCAGCAGCCCGGCAGGCGTTATGAACACTGAAGCTTTCTTT,CASSPAGVMNTEAFF,.,.,TRBV5-1,TRBJ1-1
TGTGCCAGCAGCCGGACTAGCGGGGGCCCGGGCACCGGGGAGCTGTTTTTT,CASSRTSGGPGTGELFF,TRBD2,once,TRBV7-8,TRBJ2-2
TGTGCCAGCAGGGTGACAGCAACTAATGAAAAACTGTTTTTT,CASRVTATNEKLFF,.,.,TRBV6-1,TRBJ1-4
TGTGCCAGCCACCGGGACAGGGGCCAGCCCCAGCATTTT,CASHRDRGQPQHF,TRBD1,.,TRBV2,TRBJ1-5
TGTGCCAGCAGCGTAGATGGGGGCAGCATTCTTTACGAGCAGTACTTC,CASSVDGGSILYEQYF,.,.,TRBV9,TRBJ2-7
TGTGCCAGCAGCTTAAATACAGCAACTAATGAAAAACTGTTTTTT,CASSLNTATNEKLFF,.,once,TRBV7-6,TRBJ1-4
TGTGCCAGCAGTGAAGTGGCAGATGAAAAACTGTTTTTT,CASSEVADEKLFF,.,.,TRBV6-5,TRBJ1-4
TGTGCCAGCAACAAGCAGGGGGCAGCTGGCTACACCTTC,CASNKQGAAGYTF,TRBD1,.,TRBV28,TRBJ1-2
TGCGCCAGCAGTGAGTCGCGGACAGGACAGCCCCAGCATTTT,CASSESRTGQPQHF,TRBD1,.,TRBV10-2,TRBJ1-5
TGTGCCAGCATCAAAGCACCTCCCTCCTACAATGAGCAGTTCTTC,CASIKAPPSYNEQFF,.,.,TRBV28,TRBJ2-1
TGTGCCAGTACCGGGGACAGGTTTTTCGACTATGGCTACACCTTC,CASTGDRFFDYGYTF,TRBD1,few,TRBV19,TRBJ1-2
TGTGCCACCACGTGGGCTAGCGGGAGTGACGAGCAGTACTTC,CATTWASGSDEQYF,TRBD2,.,TRBV2,TRBJ2-7
TGTGCCAGCAGCGGACCGAGGGTTGGGATGAACACTGAAGCTTTCTTT,CASSGPRVGMNTEAFF,.,once,TRBV7-2,TRBJ1-1
TGCGCCAGCAGCACGGAGGGTCACGAGCAGTACTTC,CASSTEGHEQYF,.,.,TRBV5-1,TRBJ2-7
TGTGCCAGCAGCTTAATAGAGCGGGAGGGCTCCTACAATGAGCAGTTCTTC,CASSLIEREGSYNEQFF,TRBD2,.,TRBV7-2,TRBJ2-1
TGTGCCAGCAGCTGGGTAGCGGGGGGGCAATCAGATACGCAGTATTTT,CASSWVAGGQSDTQYF,TRBD2,.,TRBV11-2,TRBJ2-3
TGTTCCAGCAGCTTAGTTGGGACAGATACACGAAAACTGTTTTTT,CSSSLVGTDTRKLFF,TRBD1,.,TRBV7-9,TRBJ1-4
TGCGCCAGCAGCTTGTTACTTGTAGCTCTGGATACGCAGTATTTT,CASSLLLVALDTQYF,.,.,TRBV5-1,TRBJ2-3
TGTGCCAGCAGTTTGTATACAGGGGGAATGGCAGATACGCAGTATTTT,CASSLYTGGMADTQYF,TRBD1,.,TRBV28,TRBJ2-3
TGTGCCAGCATGGGGGGATACGAGCAGTACTTC,CASMGGYEQYF,.,.,TRBV6-6,TRBJ2-7
TGTGCCAGCAGCGCAGGGTCAGGGTCCTACGAGCAGTACTTC,CASSAGSGSYEQYF,.,medium-sized,TRBV9,TRBJ2-7
TGTGCCAGCAGCCAAGGGGAGGGATCTGGGGCCAACGTCCTGACTTTC,CASSQGEGSGANVLTF,TRBD2,.,TRBV4-2,TRBJ2-6
TGTGCCAGCAGTCAGACAGGGTCGAGCTCCTACGAGCAGTACTTC,CASSQTGSSSYEQYF,TRBD1,once,TRBV28,TRBJ2-7
TGTGCCAGCAGTGCCCCGGCCTGGGGCGGTAGCAATCAGCCCCAGCATTTT,CASSAPAWGGSNQPQHF,.,.,TRBV28,TRBJ1-5
TGTTCCAGCAGCTTATCCCCAGGGGGGTACCAAGAGACCCAGTACTTC,CSSSLSPGGYQETQYF,.,.,TRBV7-9,TRBJ2-5
TGCGCCAGCAGCCAAGATATTAGGCGCGGGGGGGCCTCCTACGAGCAGTACTTC,CASSQDIRRGGASYEQYF,TRBD2,once,TRBV4-3,TRBJ2-7
TGTGCCAGCACATCAGTGTTCGGGACACCGACCTACGAGCAGTACTTC,CASTSVFGTPTYEQYF,.,.,TRBV2,TRBJ2-7
TGTGCCAGCAGTTTGGGTGGAGCGGCGGGCTACAATGAGCAGTTCTTC,CASSLGGAAGYNEQFF,.,.,TRBV28,TRBJ2-1
TGTGCCAGCAGCTCTACTTCTAGCGCAAGACACAATGAGCAGTTCTTC,CASSSTSSARHNEQFF,.,.,TRBV7-3,TRBJ2-1
TGCGCCAGCAGTGATTCTAGCGGGGGGCACGGTGAGCAGTTCTTC,CASSDSSGGHGEQFF,TRBD2,.,TRBV10-1,TRBJ2-1
TGTGCCACCAGCAGGGGGACAGGGAACTACGAGCAGTACTTC,CATSRGTGNYEQYF,TRBD1,.,TRBV15,TRBJ2-7
TGTGCCAGCAGTCCGTGGGGGGGGCAAGAGACCCAGTACTTC,CASSPWGGQETQYF,TRBD2,.,TRBV27,TRBJ2-5
TGTGCCAGTAGTACGAAATGGACCTCAACCAGGGGCTATGGCTACACCTTC,CASSTKWTSTRGYGYTF,.,.,TRBV19,TRBJ1-2
TGTGCCAGCAGCTCAATGGACATTAGGGGAAACACCATATATTTT,CASSSMDIRGNTIYF,.,.,TRBV11-2,TRBJ1-3
TGTGCCAGCAGCTTAGAGGCGGGCTCTGGAAACACCATATATTTT,CASSLEAGSGNTIYF,.,.,TRBV11-3,TRBJ1-3
TGTGCCAGCAGCCTAGCGGGACACGAGCAGTACTTC,CASSLAGHEQYF,TRBD2,.,TRBV5-5,TRBJ2-7
TGTGCCAGCAGTCGAACCGGGACTAGCGGGATGAAAGGGAGCTACGAGCAGTACTTC,CASSRTGTSGMKGSYEQYF,TRBD2,.,TRBV7-2,TRBJ2-7
TGTGCCAGCAGCCGAAGGAGGGCTAATGAAAAACTGTTTTTT,CASSRRRANEKLFF,.,once,TRBV11-2,TRBJ1-4
TGTGCCAGCAGCAGTACTCCAGGGCTGGCCAAAAACATTCAGTACTTC,CASSSTPGLAKNIQYF,.,.,TRBV7-2,TRBJ2-4
TGTGCCAGCAGTCGTACTTGGGCCTCACCCCTCCACTTT,CASSRTWASPLHF,.,.,TRBV6-5,TRBJ1-6
TGTGCCAGCAGTGCCGGGACTAGAATTACCGGGGAGCTGTTTTTT,CASSAGTRITGELFF,TRBD2,.,TRBV6-1,TRBJ2-2
TGTGCCAGCAGCTTAGGGGGGACTCACGGCAATCAGCCCCAGCATTTT,CASSLGGTHGNQPQHF,.,.,TRBV7-2,TRBJ1-5
TGTGCCAGCAGTCCATACCCGACAGCGAACACTGAAGCTTTCTTT,CASSPYPTANTEAFF,.,.,TRBV6-5,TRBJ1-1
TGCAGCGCCGGGACTGAGTTCGCGAACACCGGGGAGCTGTTTTTT,CSAGTEFANTGELFF,.,once,TRBV29-1,TRBJ2-2
TGTGCCAGCAGCCAGGGACTCCCCTATACGGAGCAGTACTTC,CASSQGLPYTEQYF,.,.,TRBV7-9,TRBJ2-7
TGTGCCAGCAGTTTGGGGGGGGGTTACGAGCAGTACTTC,CASSLGGGYEQYF,TRBD2,few,TRBV28,TRBJ2-7